Reported below is one TCR beta chain. What it binds is not known. A read error may produce the germline difference seen at one junction end. Other DNA sequences from this sample encode an identical CDR3 as well. Profiling relied on immunoSEQ multiplex PCR, and the TCRdb table lists in-frame clones only, not all of them. The data contain about 490,000 clones, 76% of them singletons. The entry originates in a study of shared clonotypes between healthy human individuals. Study-wide results and caveats: There were few donors, and this limited the genetic and exposure-history diversity represented. Blood was the only sampled material, and tissue repertoires likely differ.

The sequencing input was PBMCs. This clonotype was sampled from a woman in her thirties or forties in good health. Some clones in this sample may be carry-over from other donors' samples.

The CDR3 DNA sequence: TGTGCCAGCAGTGAATCAGCGGGAGTACACAACGAGCAGTTCTTC. Translated: CASSESAGVHNEQFF. The chain joins TRBV6-4 to TRBJ2-1; TRBD2 matches 8 bases. CDR1 is MRHNA and CDR2 is SNTAGT in the germline V gene. The CDR3 is 15 amino acids.